This TCR beta chain was found in a study of STAT5B mutations in CD4+ large granular lymphocyte leukemia. Whole-study results and caveats: 8/27 top patient clones versus 2/35 control clones were TRBV06-family. Without putative leukemic clones, patient CD4-sorted repertoires remained more clonal than healthy CD4+ repertoires. Data were not HLA-matched across samples.

CDR3 length equals 16 residues. Looked up from germline, CDR1 is LGHNA and CDR2 is YNFKEQ. V dropped 4 bases and J dropped 3; count of bases not matched to a gene: 8. Assay used: immunoSEQ multiplex PCR; TCRdb lists only in-frame clones, some missing. The sample carries 7,500 to 10,000 clones, just under 85% recorded once. As to this clone: The antigen is undetermined.

CD4+ T-LGLL patients came from Padova, Helsinki and Shinshu hematology units. Material: PBMCs. The TCR was taken from a man aged 60-69 years with CD4+ T-cell large granular lymphocyte leukemia. The J gene is TRBJ1-4, the V gene TRBV4-2; 7 nucleotides align to TRBD1. CDR3 DNA sequence: TGTGCCAGCAGCCCGATGGAGCAGGGGGCTAATGAAAAACTGTTTTTT. Its translation: CASSPMEQGANEKLFF.